Here is one TCR beta chain with its context. A multiplex PCR was run with 60 Vbeta primers and 13 Jbeta primers. Produced via immunoSEQ multiplex PCR; TCRdb's table is partial and in-frame only. The table records approximately 51,000 clones, approximately 67% of them present only once. The record originates from a study of cytomegalovirus exposure and HLA in healthy donors. V lost 8 bases and J lost 0; bases outside the gene matches: 18. The CDR3 consists of 19 residues. Germline CDR1 is MRHNA and CDR2 is SNTAGT. The clonotype comes from a man aged 25 to 40 in good health and CMV-seronegative. Specimen: PBMCs. The genes are TRBV6-4 and TRBJ1-3; 8 positions agree with TRBD1. CDR3 residues: CASLSPGRQGKFSGNTIYF. The CDR3 bases are TGTGCCAGCCTCAGCCCTGGGAGACAGGGGAAATTCTCTGGAAACACCATATATTTT.